Presented here are 18 T cell receptor beta chains from one specimen sequenced in a study of a mutant IDH1 vaccine in newly diagnosed glioma. Assay used: immunoSEQ multiplex PCR; TCRdb lists only in-frame clones, some missing. Counted here are 70,000 to 100,000 clones, almost 85% occurring once; the ten biggest clones make up around 5.2%. Noted time point: baseline, week 1 (first vaccination visit). Treatment reported: pre-vaccination baseline after standard-of-care therapy. Sample: PBMCs, taken from a glioma patient treated with radiotherapy, temozolomide or both. Source of these receptors: a man aged 35 to 55 with glioma. Some clones in this sample may be carry-over from other donors' samples.

The chain joins TRBV5-4 to TRBJ1-1; 9 bases fit TRBD1. The germline V gene has CDR1 SGHNT and CDR2 YYREEE (reference sequence). The CDR3 extends over 15 amino acids. V gave up 3 bases and J gave up 0 bases; unmatched junction bases: 3. The CDR3: CASSSRTGVNTEAFF. The DNA for the CDR3 is TGTGCCAGCAGCTCCCGGACAGGGGTGAACACTGAAGCTTTCTTT.

The chain links TRBV12-5 to TRBJ1-4, with D possibly being TRBD1 (6 bases). Germline V gives CDR1 LGHNT, CDR2 FRNRAP. CDR3 length equals 14 residues. The V end lost 2 bases, the J end lost 11 bases, and 15 bases lay between the germline ends. Written as DNA, the CDR3 is TGTGCTAGTGGTTTGACCGACAGGTCGGGGAAACTGTTTTTT. It translates to CASGLTDRSGKLFF.

This chain connects TRBV30 to TRBJ1-2; D not resolved. The CDR3 runs to 11 residues. CDR1 is GTSNPN and CDR2 is SVGIG in the germline V gene (reference sequence). Trimming removed 0 bases at V and 14 bases at J, with 13 bases between. DNA for the CDR3: TGTGCCTGGAGTGTAATGGGCCTGTATACCTTC. It is translated as CAWSVMGLYTF.

This chain links TRBV19 with TRBJ2-5; D is uncertain. Trimming removed 6 bases at V and 0 bases at J, with 5 bases between. In germline, CDR1 is LNHDA, CDR2 SQIVND (reference sequence). CDR3 length equals 12 residues. The CDR3 DNA reads as TGTGCCAGTAGCAGAGACCAAGAGACCCAGTACTTC. It encodes CASSRDQETQYF.

This chain links TRBV19 with TRBJ1-2; D gene unclear. The CDR3 is 15 residues long. V was trimmed by 2 bases and J by 4 bases, leaving 14 bases between them. The germline gives CDR1 LNHDA, CDR2 SQIVND (reference sequence). This CDR3 is CASSIKDGLGYGYTF. CDR3 DNA sequence: TGTGCCAGTAGTATAAAGGACGGTCTCGGCTATGGCTACACCTTC.

V usage is TRBV19 and J usage is TRBJ2-1; a possible D gene is TRBD2 (6 bases). The germline V gene encodes CDR1 LNHDA and CDR2 SQIVND (reference sequence). V gave up 4 bases and J gave up 4 bases, with 14 bases separating them. The CDR3 is made up of 15 amino acids. In DNA, the CDR3 is TGTGCCAGTAGTACACTAGCACTCGAGTACAATGAGCAGTTCTTC. Amino acids: CASSTLALEYNEQFF.

The chain links TRBV2 to TRBJ1-2; 7 nucleotides align to TRBD1. The CDR3 consists of 12 residues. V trimming: 6 bases; J trimming: 4 bases; junction bases outside the gene matches: 2. Germline V gene data show CDR1 as SNHLY and CDR2 as FYNNEI. The CDR3 spells CASRQGIYGYTF. In nucleotides, the CDR3 is TGTGCCAGCAGACAGGGGATCTATGGCTACACCTTC.

This clone was seen only a few times. The J gene is TRBJ2-5, the V gene TRBV11-3, with 10 nucleotides matching TRBD2. CDR1 SGHNT and CDR2 YENEEA come from the germline V gene. The CDR3 totals 15 residues. The V segment lost 5 bases and the J segment 4 bases; nucleotides outside the gene matches: 7. The CDR3: CASSTGRLAGETQYF. The DNA for the CDR3 is TGTGCCAGCAGCACAGGCAGACTAGCGGGAGAGACCCAGTACTTC.

This clone was detected once. The J gene is TRBJ1-1, the V gene TRBV4-2, with D possibly matching TRBD1 (5 bases). Germline V lookup: CDR1 LGHNA, CDR2 YNFKEQ. This CDR3 contains 16 residues. The V end lost 0 bases, the J end lost 6 bases, and 17 bases lay between the germline ends. CDR3: CASSQDLAGPGPEAFF. CDR3 nucleotide sequence: TGTGCCAGCAGCCAAGATCTAGCCGGACCGGGACCTGAAGCTTTCTTT.

The chain uses TRBV7-2 and TRBJ2-7; TRBD2 matches 7 bases. Germline V gives CDR1 SGHTA, CDR2 FQGNSA. The V and J ends lost 1 base and 2 bases, in that order; junction bases with no gene match: 5. The CDR3 is 15 residues long. The DNA of the CDR3 is TGTGCCAGCAGCTTAGGGCCAGCGGGGACCTACGAGCAGTACTTC. Amino acid sequence: CASSLGPAGTYEQYF.

The chain employs TRBV19 and TRBJ2-7; 7 bases match TRBD2. The V gene's germline CDR1 is LNHDA and CDR2 SQIVND (reference sequence). The CDR3 loop spans 13 amino acids. V gave up 7 bases and J gave up 4 bases; unmatched junction bases: 7. The CDR3 loop reads CASNLGRGYEQYF. The CDR3 nucleotides are TGTGCCAGTAACCTAGGGAGGGGATACGAGCAGTACTTC.

The chain couples TRBV29-1 to TRBJ2-1; 8 nucleotides align to TRBD2. Germline assignment: CDR1 SQVTM and CDR2 ANQGSEA. CDR3 length equals 13 residues. V shed 5 bases and J 12 bases; nucleotides not matched to a gene: 12. The CDR3 region has the DNA TGCAGCGTTCAGGGTAGCGGGGCGGGGGGGCAGTTCTTC. It codes for CSVQGSGAGGQFF.

This rearrangement joins TRBV6-4 to TRBJ1-1; weak D call: TRBD1 (6 bases). The CDR3 extends over 13 amino acids. Germline CDR1 and CDR2: MRHNA and SNTAGT. Trimming removed 6 bases from V and 4 bases from J, with 12 bases in between. The CDR3 coding sequence is TGTGCCAGCAGGACCCAAGGGGGCACTGAAGCTTTCTTT. Residues: CASRTQGGTEAFF.

The rearrangement uses TRBV2 and TRBJ1-1, with D possibly TRBD1 on 5 matching bases. The CDR3 totals 13 residues. Trimming took 3 bases from V and 1 from J, leaving 6 bases between them. Germline V gene sequence: CDR1 SNHLY, CDR2 FYNNEI. The CDR3 loop reads CASSDDRNTEAFF. The CDR3 DNA sequence: TGTGCCAGCAGTGATGACAGGAACACTGAAGCTTTCTTT. Based on the CDR3 plus reference TRBV2 and TRBJ1-1, the full variable domain is EPEVTQTPSHQVTQMGQEVILRCVPISNHLYFYWYRQILGQKVEFLVSFYNNEISEKSEIFDDQFSVERPDGSNFTLKIRSTKLEDSAMYFCASSDDRNTEAFFGQGTRLTVV.

This chain connects TRBV30 to TRBJ2-2, with D maybe TRBD1 (5 bases). The V end was cut by 5 bases, the J end by 2 bases, with 9 bases between. Germline CDR1 GTSNPN, CDR2 SVGIG (reference sequence). The CDR3 loop spans 13 amino acids. This CDR3 reads CAWDSLNTGELFF. CDR3 DNA sequence: TGTGCCTGGGACAGCCTTAACACCGGGGAGCTGTTTTTT. Using reference TRBV30 and TRBJ2-2 for the parts outside the CDR3, the full variable domain is SQTIHQWPATLVQPVGSPLSLECTVEGTSNPNLYWYRQAAGRGLQLLFYSVGIGQISSEVPQNLSASRPQDRQFILSSKKLLLSDSGFYLCAWDSLNTGELFFGEGSRLTVL.

The genes are TRBV5-1 and TRBJ1-3, with D unclear. The CDR3 totals 17 residues. The germline V and J ends were trimmed by 2 bases and 0 bases, with 15 bases remaining between them. The V gene's germline CDR1 is SGHRS and CDR2 YFSETQ. This chain's CDR3 is CASSFWPTGTSGNTIYF. The CDR3 DNA reads as TGCGCCAGCAGCTTTTGGCCAACCGGAACCTCTGGAAACACCATATATTTT.

This clone was seen only once. The chain employs TRBV18 and TRBJ1-3, with D hard to call. The CDR3 extends over 16 amino acids. The V end was cut by 3 bases, the J end by 2 bases, with 14 bases between. Germline lookup yields CDR1 KGHSH and CDR2 LQKENI. CDR3 bases: TGTGCCAGCTCACCGACTCTAGGTGGGGCTGGAAACACCATATATTTT. This gives the protein CASSPTLGGAGNTIYF.

This clone was counted a single time. The V and J genes are TRBV29-1 and TRBJ2-3, with unresolved D. This CDR3 has 13 amino acids. V lost 7 bases to trimming and J lost 0 bases, with 11 bases between them. CDR1 is SQVTM and CDR2 is ANQGSEA in the germline V gene. CDR3 protein: CSAGPGSTDTQYF. The CDR3 DNA reads TGCAGCGCCGGCCCAGGCAGCACAGATACGCAGTATTTT.